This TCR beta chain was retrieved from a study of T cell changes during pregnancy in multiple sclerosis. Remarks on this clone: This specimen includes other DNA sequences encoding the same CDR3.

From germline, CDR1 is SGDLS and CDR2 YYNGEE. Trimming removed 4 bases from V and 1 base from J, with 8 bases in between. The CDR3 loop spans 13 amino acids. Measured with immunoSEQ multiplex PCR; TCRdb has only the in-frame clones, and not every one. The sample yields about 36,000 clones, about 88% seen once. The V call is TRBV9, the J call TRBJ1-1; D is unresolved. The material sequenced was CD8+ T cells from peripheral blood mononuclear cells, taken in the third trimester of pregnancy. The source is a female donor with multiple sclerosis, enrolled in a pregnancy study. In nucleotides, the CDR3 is TGTGCCAGCAGCCTCGGAGCGAACACTGAAGCTTTCTTT. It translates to CASSLGANTEAFF.